Each of the 7 T cell receptor beta chains below was sequenced from the same sample in a study of tumor-infiltrating lymphocytes in primary liver carcinoma. RNA isolated from unsorted whole blood supplied the blood RNA, with germline DNA also extracted. Priming with a constant-region primer yielded TCR beta cDNA from 400 to 550 ng total RNA. Slightly modified ARM-PCR, run as three nested multiplex PCR rounds, produced the TCR beta libraries. Forward primers for TRBV1-TRBV30 and a C-beta reverse primer served the first two PCR rounds, at about 10 cycles each. TCRdb passed the multiplex PCR reads through MiXCR, listing each CDR3 protein once. The profile shows 300,000 to 400,000 distinct CDR3 sequences, less than 75% of them singletons. The sequenced sample was peripheral blood. These receptor sequences come from a man aged 40-49 years with primary liver carcinoma and hepatitis B virus infection.

As to this clonotype: A much larger clone is a single base away; this may be a read error. V usage is TRBV6-6 and J usage is TRBJ2-5, with D tentatively TRBD1 or TRBD2 (5 bases each). CDR1 is MNHNY and CDR2 is SVGAGI in the germline V gene (reference sequence). The CDR3 consists of 13 residues. V was pared by 10 bases and J by 4 bases, with 16 bases between. The CDR3 is CATKRGGPETQYF. The CDR3 coding sequence is TGTGCCACAAAACGTGGGGGACCAGAGACCCAGTACTTC.

Worth noting for this clonotype: Since a much larger clone is just one base distant, this may be a read error. CDR3 nucleotides: TGCAGCGTTGTTGGCAGGGTGGACACTGGAGCTTTCTTT. It is translated as CSVVGRVDTGAFF. V and J are TRBV29-1 and TRBJ1-1, with D tentatively TRBD1 (5 bases). This CDR3 is 13 amino acids long. Germline lookup yields CDR1 SQVTM and CDR2 ANQGSEA. Using reference TRBV29-1 and TRBJ1-1 for the parts outside the CDR3, the full variable domain is SAVISQKPSRDICQRGTSLTIQCQVDSQVTMMFWYRQQPGQSLTLIATANQGSEATYESGFVIDKFPISRPNLTFSTLTVSNMSPEDSSIYLCSVVGRVDTGAFFGQGTRLTVV.

This clonotype occurred a few times. The rearrangement joins TRBV29-1 to TRBJ2-1, with 9 nucleotides matching TRBD1. Germline V gene lookup returns CDR1 SQVTM and CDR2 ANQGSEA. The V segment lost 2 bases and the J segment 8 bases; nucleotides outside the gene matches: 4. CDR3 length: 13 amino acids. For the CDR3, the DNA is TGCAGCGTTGAACGGGACAGGGATTATGAGCAGTTCTTC. Translating it yields CSVERDRDYEQFF.

This rearrangement joins TRBV7-9 to TRBJ1-4, with TRBD1 matching over 9 bases. Germline-derived CDR1 and CDR2 are SEHNR and FQNEAQ (reference sequence). This CDR3 contains 14 residues. Germline trimming cut 7 bases from V and 8 bases from J; bases unmatched to any gene: 8. CDR3 bases: TGTGCCAGCAACCCGGGACAGGGAAGGGAAAAACTGTTTTTT. As protein: CASNPGQGREKLFF.

About this clonotype itself: This is likely a read error, given that the CDR3 carries no conserved phenylalanine or tryptophan at its end. The rearrangement links TRBV28 to TRBJ1-2; D gene ambiguous. Germline-derived CDR1 and CDR2 are MDHEN and SYDVKM. The CDR3 contains 13 residues. V was shortened by 5 bases and J by 6 bases, with 13 bases between the two germline ends. Written as DNA, the CDR3 is TGTGCCAGCAGTCGAGGATCCTATAATGGCTACACCCTC. Translation gives CASSRGSYNGYTL.

The chain recombines TRBV19 with TRBJ2-5; D possibly corresponds to TRBD2 (5 bases). V was cut by 1 base and J by 1 base, with 10 bases left in between. The CDR3 sequence is 15 residues long. The germline gives CDR1 LNHDA, CDR2 SQIVND (reference sequence). DNA for the CDR3: TGTGCCAGTAGTATAGGAGAGGGAACCCAAGAGACCCAGTACTTC. It is translated as CASSIGEGTQETQYF. Together with reference TRBV19 and TRBJ2-5, the CDR3 gives the full variable domain: DGGITQSPKYLFRKEGQNVTLSCEQNLNHDAMYWYRQDPGQGLRLIYYSQIVNDFQKGDIAEGYSVSREKKESFPLTVTSAQKNPTAFYLCASSIGEGTQETQYFGPGTRLLVL.

With respect to this clonotype: A much larger clone is a single base away; this may be a read error. This sequence joins TRBV6-6 and TRBJ1-1, with D possibly TRBD1 on 5 matching bases. The CDR3 has 16 amino acids. In germline, CDR1 is MNHNY, CDR2 SVGAGI (reference sequence). Between the trimmed V and J ends, which lost 6 bases and 1 base, there was a span of 18 bases. CDR3 in DNA: TGTGCCAGCAGCCCTCCGGGGGTTTCAAAGAACACTGAAGCTTTCTTT. Its translation is CASSPPGVSKNTEAFF.